This T cell receptor (beta chain) comes out of a study of CD8 T cells in ankylosing spondylitis. This clonotype has a handful of counts. TCRdb reanalysed the 5' RACE reads using MiXCR and keeps one entry per CDR3 protein. The sample holds 80,000 to 100,000 distinct CDR3 sequences, roughly 10% seen once. Germline CDR1 reads ENHRY; CDR2 reads SYGVKD. Trimming removed 7 bases from V and 0 bases from J, with 7 bases in between. This CDR3 is 12 amino acids long. J is TRBJ2-7 and V is TRBV10-3, with a possible D match to TRBD1 (6 bases). Source material: blood, either unsorted or a sorted T cell fraction (not recorded which). The sequence was obtained from a male donor with ankylosing spondylitis or in good health (not recorded which). The chain's CDR3 is CAIKGDSYEQYF. The DNA for the CDR3 is TGTGCCATCAAGGGGGACTCCTACGAGCAGTACTTC.